This T cell receptor beta chain was retrieved from a study of blood T cell repertoires in COVID-19. Study as a whole: The origin of the acute and convalescent COVID-19 samples was the United States, Italy and Spain. The cDNA or gDNA used as material had been derived from T cells, B-cell-depleted T cells, or PBMCs.

Methods used by the authors: From reference gene primer amplification, estimates of nucleated cell counts were derived. Profiling relied on immunoSEQ multiplex PCR, and the TCRdb table lists in-frame clones only, not all of them. V, J and clone size are taken as reported in that table, and D and trimming were inferred from the DNA itself. Of about 210,000 clones in the sample, around 81% were seen once. V shed 4 bases and J shed 6 bases, with 13 bases lying between them. This CDR3 has 13 amino acids. CDR1 is SGHTS, CDR2 YDEGEE, per germline. Seattle patients were enrolled during active infection and followed longitudinally. This clone occurred a few times.

The receptor comes from a man aged 55 to 69 with COVID-19, enrolled during active disease. This chain connects TRBV5-8 to TRBJ1-2, with D possibly being TRBD1 (6 bases). Specimen: peripheral blood. Here the CDR3 DNA reads TGTGCCAGCAGCGGAAGGGGGAGAGATGGCTACACCTTC. Amino acids: CASSGRGRDGYTF.